Included here is one T cell receptor (beta chain) sequence, with context. TCRdb independently ran MiXCR on the RT-PCR reads; one entry per CDR3 protein. The table has more than 600,000 distinct CDR3 sequences, approximately 15% seen once. This receptor was identified in a female donor in good health, serving as a healthy control. The sequenced sample consisted of memory CD4+ T cells from blood.

The CDR3 reads CASSIGLAGGFEQYF. DNA for the CDR3: TGTGCCAGCAGCATCGGACTAGCGGGAGGCTTCGAGCAGTACTTC. The chain has TRBV7-2 and TRBJ2-7, with TRBD2 matching 14 bases. This CDR3 spans 15 amino acids. The junction had 6 bases not matched to a gene; V was cut back by 5 bases and J by 6 bases. CDR1 is SGHTA and CDR2 is FQGNSA in the germline V gene.